These 15 T cell receptor beta chains were all obtained from the same sample, sequenced in a study of shared clonotypes between healthy human individuals. Repertoires were generated with immunoSEQ multiplex PCR, while TCRdb's copy carries only in-frame clones and drops some. The sample includes about 1.9 million clones, about 94% of them seen just once. Terminally differentiated effector memory CD45RA+ cells were left out of the naive CD8 fraction, which was CD45RO-negative and positively selected for CCR7. Sequencing was done on a sample of naive CD8+ T cells from PBMCs. These receptors were obtained from a man between 18 and 29 years old in good health. Some clones in this sample may be carry-over from other donors' samples.

The rearrangement uses TRBV7-9 and TRBJ2-1, with 13 bases lining up with TRBD2. The CDR3 contains 17 residues. Germline loops: CDR1 SEHNR, CDR2 FQNEAQ (reference sequence). V lost 5 bases to trimming and J lost 3 bases; unmatched junction nucleotides: 7. The CDR3 sequence is CASSPGTSGKRYNEQFF. Here the CDR3 DNA reads TGTGCCAGCAGCCCCGGGACTAGCGGGAAACGCTACAATGAGCAGTTCTTC.

The chain joins TRBV27 to TRBJ2-1; TRBD1 might be the D (5 bases). V was clipped by 6 bases and J by 0 bases, with 15 bases between them. From germline, CDR1 is MNHEY and CDR2 SMNVEV (reference sequence). The CDR3 sequence is 16 residues long. Here the CDR3 DNA reads TGTGCCAGCAGCTACCGGACACCCGACTCCTACAATGAGCAGTTCTTC. It specifies CASSYRTPDSYNEQFF.

This clone has more than one count but fewer than ten. V is TRBV9 and J is TRBJ1-1; possible D gene TRBD1, 6 bases. Germline V gives CDR1 SGDLS, CDR2 YYNGEE. There are 12 residues in the CDR3. Trimming took 2 bases from V and 7 from J, leaving 9 bases between them. CDR3 nucleotide sequence: TGTGCCAGCAGCGTCCTACAGGGTGAAGCTTTCTTT. This codes for CASSVLQGEAFF.

The V and J genes are TRBV9 and TRBJ2-2; 7 positions match TRBD1. The CDR3 length is 16 residues. The V gene end was trimmed by 4 bases and the J gene end by 6 bases; junction bases not matched to a gene: 12. The V gene's germline CDR1 is SGDLS and CDR2 YYNGEE. Here the CDR3 DNA reads TGTGCCAGCAGCACTCGACAGGGAAGAGAGGCCGGGGAGCTGTTTTTT. As protein: CASSTRQGREAGELFF. The complete variable domain, with remaining parts taken from reference TRBV9 and TRBJ2-2, reads DSGVTQTPKHLITATGQRVTLRCSPRSGDLSVYWYQQSLDQGLQFLIQYYNGEERAKGNILERFSAQQFPDLHSELNLSSLELGDSALYFCASSTRQGREAGELFFGEGSRLTVL.

CDR3: CASSVGTSGRGQETQYF. The CDR3 nucleotides read TGTGCCAGCAGCGTCGGGACTAGCGGGAGGGGCCAAGAGACCCAGTACTTC. The rearrangement joins TRBV7-3 to TRBJ2-5; 16 bases agree with TRBD2. V trimming: 5 bases; J trimming: 1 base; junction bases outside the gene matches: 4. The CDR3 is 17 residues long. Germline values: CDR1 SGHTA, CDR2 FQGTGA.

This chain joins TRBV28 and TRBJ1-1; TRBD1 is a possible D gene (6 bases). Germline V lookup: CDR1 MDHEN, CDR2 SYDVKM. V dropped 5 bases and J dropped 13 bases, with 26 bases sitting between them. The CDR3 consists of 15 residues. The CDR3 bases are TGTGCCAGCAGTCTCCCCCACAGGAGGGGGGTTGAGGGTTTCTTT. Amino acids: CASSLPHRRGVEGFF.

Concerning this clone: The identical CDR3 is also encoded by other nucleotide sequences in the sample. CDR3 coding DNA: TGTGCCAGCAGTTCTTCCAGGGGAACTGAAGCTTTCTTT. It specifies CASSSSRGTEAFF. The chain carries TRBV27 and TRBJ1-1; a weak D match, TRBD1 (6 bases). Trimming took 4 bases from V and 5 from J, leaving 11 bases between them. The CDR3 length is 13 residues. Germline V gene lookup returns CDR1 MNHEY and CDR2 SMNVEV (reference sequence).

J is TRBJ2-3 and V is TRBV7-3; 7 bases map to TRBD2. CDR3 length: 15 amino acids. The germline CDR1 and CDR2 sequences are SGHTA and FQGTGA. V gave up 6 bases and J gave up 2 bases; unmatched junction bases: 8. DNA of the CDR3: TGTGCCAGCAGAGCGGGACTCGGGAACACAGATACGCAGTATTTT. Encoded protein: CASRAGLGNTDTQYF.

This clone was seen only a few times. The DNA for the CDR3 is TGCGCCAGCAGCCACGTGAGACAGACAAACTATGGCTACACCTTC. Protein product: CASSHVRQTNYGYTF. The chain combines TRBV4-1 with TRBJ1-2, with D perhaps TRBD1 (5 bases). Per the germline V gene, CDR1 is MGHRA and CDR2 is YSYEKL. Trimming removed 3 bases from V and 2 bases from J, with 13 bases in between. This CDR3 has 15 amino acids.

The chain has TRBV10-3 and TRBJ2-1, with TRBD2 matching 7 bases. The CDR3 loop spans 13 amino acids. Germline V CDR1 and CDR2: ENHRY, SYGVKD. V lost 8 bases, J lost 0 bases, and 1 base stayed unmatched. This CDR3 is CAIRGSSYNEQFF. CDR3 nucleotides: TGTGCCATCCGCGGGAGCTCCTACAATGAGCAGTTCTTC.

This chain uses TRBV9 with TRBJ2-3, with unresolved D. V lost 5 bases and J 3 bases, leaving 13 bases between the germline ends. CDR1 and CDR2 (germline): SGDLS, YYNGEE. The CDR3 contains 14 residues. In nucleotides, the CDR3 is TGTGCCAGCAGTGGCACCGGGTTTACAGATACGCAGTATTTT. This codes for CASSGTGFTDTQYF.

The CDR3 reads CASSLGGMNTEAFF. The CDR3 DNA is TGTGCCAGCAGTCTGGGAGGGATGAACACTGAAGCTTTCTTT. The V call is TRBV9, the J call TRBJ1-1; D is unresolved. Trimming left V 5 bases short and J 0 bases short, with 11 bases between. Per germline, CDR1 SGDLS and CDR2 YYNGEE. The CDR3 sequence is 14 residues long. Filled out from reference TRBV9 and TRBJ1-1, the complete variable domain reads DSGVTQTPKHLITATGQRVTLRCSPRSGDLSVYWYQQSLDQGLQFLIQYYNGEERAKGNILERFSAQQFPDLHSELNLSSLELGDSALYFCASSLGGMNTEAFFGQGTRLTVV.

The chain combines TRBV19 with TRBJ2-2; D is perhaps TRBD2 (6 bases). In germline, CDR1 is LNHDA, CDR2 SQIVND (reference sequence). The CDR3 totals 14 residues. V was pared by 4 bases and J by 4 bases, with 10 bases between. CDR3 protein: CASSTDGSTGELFF. The CDR3 region has the DNA TGTGCCAGTAGTACGGACGGGAGCACCGGGGAGCTGTTTTTT.

The genes are TRBV11-3 and TRBJ2-1; D is undetermined. With 1 base removed from V and 9 bases from J, the gap between germline ends came to 7 bases. This CDR3 contains 12 residues. Germline V gene data show CDR1 as SGHNT and CDR2 as YENEEA. As DNA, the CDR3 is TGTGCCAGCAGCTTAGTGCCGGGTGAGCAGTTCTTC. It is translated as CASSLVPGEQFF.

This chain uses TRBV10-3 with TRBJ1-5; tentative D call: TRBD1 (5 bases). This CDR3 is built from 14 residues. Trimming shortened V by 10 bases and J by 2 bases, and 15 bases separated the two germline ends. Germline CDR1 is ENHRY and CDR2 is SYGVKD. The CDR3 DNA sequence: TGTGCCACACAGGACACTGGTGGCAATCAGCCCCAGCATTTT. It translates to CATQDTGGNQPQHF.